This T cell receptor beta chain originates from a study of T cell responses to AZD1222 COVID-19 vaccine. Study-level points and caveats: The repertoires were collected only after the peak T cell response. Increases in Spike-specific TCR breadth and depth were seen after two AZD1222 doses.

A remark on this clone: Its antigen is unidentified.

The method was immunoSEQ multiplex PCR; TCRdb's version includes in-frame clones alone and lacks a portion of them. Of 110,000 to 150,000 clones listed, about nine tenths are singletons. The CDR3 has 15 residues. The ends lost 6 bases at V and 4 bases at J; junction bases unmatched: 6. Per germline, CDR1 MNHEY and CDR2 SVGAGI. The chain combines TRBV6-5 with TRBJ2-2, with 9 positions matching TRBD2. This receptor was identified in an adult in good health. The sequences come from peripheral blood, collected on day 0 of AZD1222 vaccination. CDR3 loop: CASRVAGALTGELFF. CDR3 nucleotides: TGTGCCAGCAGGGTAGCGGGAGCTCTCACCGGGGAGCTGTTTTTT.